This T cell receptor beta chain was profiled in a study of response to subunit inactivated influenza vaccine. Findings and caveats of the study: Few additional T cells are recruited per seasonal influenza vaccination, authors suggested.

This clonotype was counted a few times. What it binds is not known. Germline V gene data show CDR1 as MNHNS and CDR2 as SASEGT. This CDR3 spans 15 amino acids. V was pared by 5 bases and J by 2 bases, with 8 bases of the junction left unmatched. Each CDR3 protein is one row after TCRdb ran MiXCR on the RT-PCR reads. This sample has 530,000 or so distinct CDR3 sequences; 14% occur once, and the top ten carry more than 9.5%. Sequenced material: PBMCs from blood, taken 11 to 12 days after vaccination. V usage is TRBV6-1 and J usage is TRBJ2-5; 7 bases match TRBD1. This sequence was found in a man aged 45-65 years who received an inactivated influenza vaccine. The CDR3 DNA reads TGTGCCAGCAGTCGAGGACAGGCCCGTCAAGAGACCCAGTACTTC. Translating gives CASSRGQARQETQYF.